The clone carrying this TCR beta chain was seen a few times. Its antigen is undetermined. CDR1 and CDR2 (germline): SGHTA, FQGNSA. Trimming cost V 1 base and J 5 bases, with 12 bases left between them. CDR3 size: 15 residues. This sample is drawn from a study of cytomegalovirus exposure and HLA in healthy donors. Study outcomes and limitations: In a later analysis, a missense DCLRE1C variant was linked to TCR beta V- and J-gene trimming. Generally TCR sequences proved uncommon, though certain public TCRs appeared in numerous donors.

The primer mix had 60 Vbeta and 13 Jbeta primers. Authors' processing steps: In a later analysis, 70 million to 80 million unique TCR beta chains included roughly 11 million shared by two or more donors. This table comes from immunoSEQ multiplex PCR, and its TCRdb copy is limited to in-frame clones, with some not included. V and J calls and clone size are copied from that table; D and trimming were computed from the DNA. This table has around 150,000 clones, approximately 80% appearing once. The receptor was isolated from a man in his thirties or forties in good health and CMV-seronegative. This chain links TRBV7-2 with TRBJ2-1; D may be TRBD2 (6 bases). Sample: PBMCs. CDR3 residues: CASSLESLAHNEQFF. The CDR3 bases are TGTGCCAGCAGCTTAGAGAGTCTAGCGCACAATGAGCAGTTCTTC. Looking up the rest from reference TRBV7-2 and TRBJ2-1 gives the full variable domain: GAGVSQSPSNKVTEKGKDVELRCDPISGHTALYWYRQSLGQGLEFLIYFQGNSAPDKSGLPSDRFSAERTGGSVSTLTIQRTQQEDSAVYLCASSLESLAHNEQFFGPGTRLTVL.